One and the same sample provided the 27 T cell receptor beta chains below, sequenced in a study of neurological immune-mediated disorders. TCRdb called the 5' RACE reads again in MiXCR, with one record for every CDR3 protein. The data contain roughly 30,000 distinct CDR3 sequences, about 6% of them seen just once; the ten biggest clones take up roughly 1.9%. Sequenced material: CD4+ T cells from blood. The source of these receptors is a woman aged 45 to 65 in good health.

This clonotype was seen many times. The V call is TRBV20-1, the J call TRBJ2-7; TRBD1 aligns across 7 bases. Germline V lookup: CDR1 DFQATT, CDR2 SNEGSKA (reference sequence). The CDR3 runs to 14 residues. The trim removed 3 bases at V and 7 bases at J, leaving 12 bases unmatched. CDR3 protein: CSASSGTARGEQYF. CDR3 in DNA: TGCAGTGCTAGCTCCGGGACAGCTCGAGGGGAGCAGTACTTC.

This clonotype was seen at least ten times. Here the CDR3 reads CSARGSSGTSGSWGEQFF. The CDR3 bases are TGCAGTGCTAGAGGCAGCTCCGGGACTAGCGGGAGTTGGGGTGAGCAGTTCTTC. The rearrangement uses TRBV20-1 and TRBJ2-1; 14 bases match TRBD2. Germline V gene lookup returns CDR1 DFQATT and CDR2 SNEGSKA (reference sequence). The CDR3 loop spans 18 amino acids. The V gene end was trimmed by 1 base and the J gene end by 9 bases; junction bases not matched to a gene: 14.

This clonotype was seen many times. The chain links TRBV20-1 to TRBJ1-3; D ambiguous. The germline gives CDR1 DFQATT, CDR2 SNEGSKA (reference sequence). The CDR3 consists of 15 residues. The V and J ends lost 2 bases and 0 bases respectively, with 11 bases between them. CDR3 residues: CSARPAGNSGNTIYF. CDR3 DNA sequence: TGCAGTGCTAGACCAGCGGGCAACTCTGGAAACACCATATATTTT.

This clonotype was recorded at least ten times. This rearrangement joins TRBV12-3 or TRBV12-4 to TRBJ2-1, with a tentative D call TRBD1 (5 bases). Trimming cost V 9 bases and J 6 bases, with 18 bases left between them. The CDR3 covers 14 residues. The CDR3 protein is CASKERGKGNEQFF. The DNA for the CDR3 is TGTGCCAGTAAAGAAAGGGGTAAGGGCAATGAGCAGTTCTTC.

This clonotype was detected many times. The genes are TRBV20-1 and TRBJ1-3, with a tentative D call TRBD1 (5 bases). Germline V gives CDR1 DFQATT, CDR2 SNEGSKA (reference sequence). The CDR3 is made up of 11 amino acids. V lost 3 bases to trimming and J lost 8 bases, with 8 bases between them. In nucleotides, the CDR3 is TGCAGTGCTAGGGTGGGGGACACCATATATTTT. It codes for CSARVGDTIYF.

This clonotype has at least ten counts. The chain joins TRBV5-1 to TRBJ2-3, with D uncertain. The V gene lost 3 bases and the J gene lost 0 bases, with 11 bases spanning the gap. CDR1 is SGHRS and CDR2 is YFSETQ in the germline V gene. This CDR3 has 15 amino acids. The CDR3 bases are TGCGCCAGCAGCTACAGTTTCTCTAGCACAGATACGCAGTATTTT. Amino acid sequence: CASSYSFSSTDTQYF.

The chain recombines TRBV5-1 with TRBJ2-1; D assignment may be TRBD1 or TRBD2 (6 bases each). The DNA end is a closer match to TRBJ2-7, so the J assignment may be wrong. CDR3 length equals 15 residues. Germline V gene lookup returns CDR1 SGHRS and CDR2 YFSETQ. The CDR3 DNA reads as TGCGCCAGCAGCTTGGGGTCAGGGGAGGCCTACGAGCAGTACTTC. Translated: CASSLGSGEAYEQYF.

The table lists this clonotype with many counts. The chain couples TRBV11-2 to TRBJ1-5; D is ambiguous. The CDR3 is 15 amino acids. CDR1 is SGHAT, CDR2 FQNNGV, per germline. V was pared by 1 base and J by 0 bases, with 7 bases between. The chain's CDR3 is CASSLGADSNQPQHF. Here the CDR3 DNA reads TGTGCCAGCAGCTTAGGGGCGGATAGCAATCAGCCCCAGCATTTT.

This clonotype has a count of ten or more. The chain couples TRBV12-3 or TRBV12-4 to TRBJ2-7; 11 nucleotides line up with TRBD1. V gave up 6 bases and J gave up 6 bases; unmatched junction bases: 7. The CDR3 has 14 residues. The CDR3 protein is CASSPRTGGGEQYF. CDR3 bases: TGTGCCAGCAGCCCCCGGACAGGGGGCGGCGAGCAGTACTTC.

This clonotype occurred many times. The chain recombines TRBV20-1 with TRBJ1-3; D is unresolved. The CDR3 has 14 amino acids. Between the trimmed V and J ends, which lost 7 bases and 0 bases, there was a span of 13 bases. CDR1 is DFQATT and CDR2 is SNEGSKA in the germline V gene (reference sequence). CDR3 coding DNA: TGCAGTGTTCCTGCCGAAAGCTCTGGAAACACCATATATTTT. Its protein is CSVPAESSGNTIYF.

This clonotype was counted ten times or more. The CDR3 DNA sequence: TGCAGTGCAGAGACTAGTTATACGCAGTATTTT. This encodes CSAETSYTQYF. This rearrangement joins TRBV20-1 to TRBJ2-3; a weak D match, TRBD2 (6 bases). The length of the CDR3 is 11 residues. Germline CDR1 is DFQATT and CDR2 is SNEGSKA (reference sequence). V lost 6 bases and J 7 bases, leaving 11 bases between the germline ends.

This clonotype appeared many times. The V call is TRBV20-1, the J call TRBJ2-1; 7 bases match TRBD2. The CDR3 totals 16 residues. J lost 0 bases, V lost 3 bases, and 8 bases had no gene match. In germline, CDR1 is DFQATT, CDR2 SNEGSKA (reference sequence). CDR3 in DNA: TGCAGTGCTAGGGATATAGCGGGTAGCTCCTACAATGAGCAGTTCTTC. This codes for CSARDIAGSSYNEQFF.

At least ten counts were recorded for this clonotype. The chain couples TRBV7-9 to TRBJ2-4; no firm D call. The germline V and J ends were trimmed by 5 bases and 6 bases, with 14 bases remaining between them. The germline V gene encodes CDR1 SEHNR and CDR2 FQNEAQ (reference sequence). This CDR3 has 14 amino acids. The CDR3 protein is CASSPQLKGNIQYF. As DNA, the CDR3 is TGTGCCAGCAGCCCCCAACTTAAGGGAAACATTCAGTACTTC.

In this sample, this clonotype turned up many times. The genes are TRBV19 and TRBJ2-1; D remains ambiguous. Trimming took off 1 base at V and 10 bases at J, with 8 bases between the two ends. Germline V lookup: CDR1 LNHDA, CDR2 SQIVND (reference sequence). This CDR3 comprises 12 residues. DNA for the CDR3: TGTGCCAGTAGTATAGCTGTGGGGGAGCAGTTCTTC. It translates to CASSIAVGEQFF.

The chain recombines TRBV9 with TRBJ1-1; TRBD1 matches at 9 bases. This CDR3 is 16 amino acids long. The J segment lost 6 bases and the V segment lost 1 base, leaving 10 bases of the junction unmatched. Germline V gene data show CDR1 as SGDLS and CDR2 as YYNGEE. Here the CDR3 reads CASSVTGTGPFAEAFF. The CDR3 region has the DNA TGTGCCAGCAGCGTAACCGGGACAGGGCCCTTCGCTGAAGCTTTCTTT.

This clonotype was picked up many times. The rearrangement joins TRBV7-7 to TRBJ2-5; a weak D match, TRBD2 (5 bases). Germline lookup yields CDR1 SSHAT and CDR2 FNYEAQ (reference sequence). The CDR3 runs 14 residues. V lost 5 bases, J lost 2 bases, and 12 bases lay in between. CDR3 nucleotides: TGTGCCAGCAGCCAAGACTACGGACAAGAGACCCAGTACTTC. Translating it yields CASSQDYGQETQYF.

This clonotype was seen repeatedly, ten times or more. The genes are TRBV25-1 and TRBJ1-3; TRBD1 matches at 7 bases. This CDR3 is built from 13 residues. The V gene end was trimmed by 8 bases and the J gene end by 0 bases; junction bases not matched to a gene: 1. The germline gives CDR1 MGHDK, CDR2 SYGVNS. CDR3 in DNA: TGTGCCAGCCGGACAGGCTCTGGAAACACCATATATTTT. Translated, it gives CASRTGSGNTIYF. The full variable domain, completed using reference TRBV25-1 and TRBJ1-3, is EADIYQTPRYLVIGTGKKITLECSQTMGHDKMYWYQQDPGMELHLIHYSYGVNSTEKGDLSSESTVSRIRTEHFPLTLESARPSHTSQYLCASRTGSGNTIYFGEGSWLTVV.

This clonotype qualifies as medium-sized. The V and J genes are TRBV20-1 and TRBJ2-5; 10 nucleotides agree with TRBD2. The CDR3 totals 13 residues. V shed 5 bases, J shed 3 bases, and the junction held 3 bases outside the gene matches. CDR1 and CDR2 (germline): DFQATT, SNEGSKA (reference sequence). CDR3 in amino acids: CSASLAGEETQYF. The CDR3 DNA sequence: TGCAGTGCTTCCCTAGCGGGAGAAGAGACCCAGTACTTC.

This clonotype came up many times. This rearrangement joins TRBV29-1 to TRBJ1-1; 8 nucleotides agree with TRBD1. The CDR3 loop spans 15 amino acids. The trim removed 1 base at V and 6 bases at J, leaving 10 bases unmatched. CDR1 SQVTM and CDR2 ANQGSEA come from the germline V gene. The DNA of the CDR3 is TGCAGCGTTGAAGTGGTCAGGGGGCCGGGTGCTGAAGCTTTCTTT. Translated, it gives CSVEVVRGPGAEAFF.

The chain recombines TRBV7-2 with TRBJ2-7; 10 nucleotides line up with TRBD1. The better agreement between TRBJ2-4 and the DNA end casts doubt on the J call. Germline-derived CDR1 and CDR2 are SGHTA and FQGNSA. The CDR3 covers 15 residues. For the CDR3, the DNA is TGTGCCAGCAGCTTCGCCGGGACAGGGGTAGCCATTCAGTACTTC. Amino acid sequence: CASSFAGTGVAIQYF.

This clonotype was seen at least ten times. The rearrangement links TRBV4-2 to TRBJ2-7, with TRBD2 as a possible D gene (6 bases). V was pared by 1 base and J by 6 bases, with 7 bases between. The CDR3 loop spans 12 amino acids. CDR1 is LGHNA and CDR2 is YNFKEQ in the germline V gene. This CDR3 is CASSQVAAEQYF. For the CDR3, the DNA is TGTGCCAGCAGCCAAGTAGCGGCCGAGCAGTACTTC.

This clonotype has at least ten counts. The chain recombines TRBV2 with TRBJ1-6, with 9 bases identical to TRBD1. The V gene's germline CDR1 is SNHLY and CDR2 FYNNEI. This CDR3 region has 13 residues. The V segment lost 8 bases and the J segment 5 bases; nucleotides outside the gene matches: 1. The CDR3 nucleotides read TGTGCCAGCCGGGACAGGGATAATTCACCCCTCCACTTT. This encodes CASRDRDNSPLHF.

This clonotype showed up many times. CDR3: CASSAGTGGNIQYF. The CDR3 nucleotides are TGCGCCAGCAGTGCCGGGACAGGGGGTAACATTCAGTACTTC. The chain couples TRBV5-1 to TRBJ2-4, with 11 bases fitting TRBD1. Trimming at V came to 5 bases and at J to 7 bases, leaving 5 bases not matched to a gene. Looked up from germline, CDR1 is SGHRS and CDR2 is YFSETQ. The CDR3 is 14 residues long.

This clonotype is deemed medium-sized (0.01 to 0.1%). This rearrangement joins TRBV14 to TRBJ1-1, with 7 bases identical to TRBD1. CDR3 length: 13 amino acids. Trimming took 2 bases from V and 10 from J; bases not matched to a gene: 7. CDR1 and CDR2 from the germline V gene are SGHDN and FVKESK. The CDR3 DNA is TGTGCCAGCAGCCAACAAAAGACAGGGCTAGCTTTCTTT. Protein: CASSQQKTGLAFF.

This clonotype was observed many times. The chain employs TRBV29-1 and TRBJ2-6; 7 bases match TRBD1. The CDR3 sequence is 17 residues long. Trimming at V came to 5 bases and at J to 0 bases, leaving 10 bases not matched to a gene. Germline V gene sequence: CDR1 SQVTM, CDR2 ANQGSEA. CDR3 protein: CSVLTRDRRSGANVLTF. CDR3 sequence (DNA): TGCAGCGTTTTAACCCGGGACAGACGCTCTGGGGCCAACGTCCTGACTTTC.

This clonotype was seen at least ten times. This rearrangement joins TRBV7-2 to TRBJ2-7; no clear D. CDR1 SGHTA and CDR2 FQGNSA come from the germline V gene. Trimming stripped 5 bases from V and 4 bases from J, with 15 bases between. The length of the CDR3 is 14 residues. CDR3 nucleotide sequence: TGTGCCAGCAGCCCGGGTATCCCCTCTTACGAGCAGTACTTC. Residues: CASSPGIPSYEQYF.

This clonotype was counted ten times or more. This CDR3 reads CASSLEGGREKLFF. The CDR3 DNA is TGCGCCAGCAGCTTGGAGGGGGGCCGCGAAAAACTGTTTTTT. The chain links TRBV5-1 to TRBJ1-4; D possibly corresponds to TRBD1 (6 bases). The V end was cut by 0 bases, the J end by 8 bases, with 11 bases between. The V gene's germline CDR1 is SGHRS and CDR2 YFSETQ. This CDR3 contains 14 residues.